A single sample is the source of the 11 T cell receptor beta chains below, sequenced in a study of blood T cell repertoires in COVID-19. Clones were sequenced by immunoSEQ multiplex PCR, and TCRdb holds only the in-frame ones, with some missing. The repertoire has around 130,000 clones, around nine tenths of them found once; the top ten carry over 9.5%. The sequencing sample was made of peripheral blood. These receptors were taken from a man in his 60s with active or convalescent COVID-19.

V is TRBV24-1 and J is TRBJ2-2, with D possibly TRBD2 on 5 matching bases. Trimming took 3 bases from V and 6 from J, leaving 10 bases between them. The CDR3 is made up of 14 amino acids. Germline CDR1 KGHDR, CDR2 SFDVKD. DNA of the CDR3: TGTGCCACCAGTGATGCTCGGGAAGCCGGGGAGCTGTTTTTT. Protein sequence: CATSDAREAGELFF.

The DNA of the CDR3 is TGTGCCAGCAGCCAAGTCCGAACTAGGGACAGGGTCTATGGCTACACCTTC. Protein sequence: CASSQVRTRDRVYGYTF. The V call is TRBV3-1 (or the pseudogene TRBV3-2), the J call TRBJ1-2, with 9 positions matching TRBD1. CDR3 size: 17 residues. Trimming cost V 1 base and J 4 bases; bases outside gene matches: 10. The germline V gene has CDR1 LGHDT and CDR2 YNNKEL (reference sequence).

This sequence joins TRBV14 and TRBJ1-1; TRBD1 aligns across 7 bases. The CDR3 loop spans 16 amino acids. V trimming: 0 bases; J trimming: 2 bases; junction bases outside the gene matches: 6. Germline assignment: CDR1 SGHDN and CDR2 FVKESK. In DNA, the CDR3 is TGTGCCAGCAGCCAAGAATGGGGACAGATTAACACTGAAGCTTTCTTT. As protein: CASSQEWGQINTEAFF.

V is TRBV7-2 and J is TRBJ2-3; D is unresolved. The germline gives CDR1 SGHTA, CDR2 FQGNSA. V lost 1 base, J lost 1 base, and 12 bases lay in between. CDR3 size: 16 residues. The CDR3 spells CASSLDSAVRTDTQYF. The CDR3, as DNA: TGTGCCAGCAGCTTAGATTCGGCGGTACGCACAGATACGCAGTATTTT.

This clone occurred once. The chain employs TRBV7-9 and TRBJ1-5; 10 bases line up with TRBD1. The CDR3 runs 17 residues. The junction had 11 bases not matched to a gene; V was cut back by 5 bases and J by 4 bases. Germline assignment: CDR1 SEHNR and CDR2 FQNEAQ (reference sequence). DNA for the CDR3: TGTGCCAGCAGCCCTGAGACAGGGGGCATTTGGAATCAGCCCCAGCATTTT. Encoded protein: CASSPETGGIWNQPQHF.

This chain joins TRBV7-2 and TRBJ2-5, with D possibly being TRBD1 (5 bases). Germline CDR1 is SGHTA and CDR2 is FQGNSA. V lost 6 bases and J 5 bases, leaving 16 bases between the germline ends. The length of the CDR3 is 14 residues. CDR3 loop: CASRSAGPRETQYF. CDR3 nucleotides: TGTGCCAGCAGGTCTGCAGGGCCGCGGGAGACCCAGTACTTC.

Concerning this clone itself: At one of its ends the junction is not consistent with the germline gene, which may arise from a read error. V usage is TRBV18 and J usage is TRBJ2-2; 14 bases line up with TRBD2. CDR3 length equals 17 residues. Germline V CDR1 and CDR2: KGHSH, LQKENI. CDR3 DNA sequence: TGTGCCAGCTCAACACCAGGACTAGCGGGAGGCACCGGGGAGCTGTTTTTT. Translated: CASSTPGLAGGTGELFF.

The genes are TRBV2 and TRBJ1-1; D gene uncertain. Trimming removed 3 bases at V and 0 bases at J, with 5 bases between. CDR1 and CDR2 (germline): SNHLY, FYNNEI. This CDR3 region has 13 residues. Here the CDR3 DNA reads TGTGCCAGCAGTGACCCTTTGAACACTGAAGCTTTCTTT. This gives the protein CASSDPLNTEAFF. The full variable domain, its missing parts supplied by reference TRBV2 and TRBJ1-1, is EPEVTQTPSHQVTQMGQEVILRCVPISNHLYFYWYRQILGQKVEFLVSFYNNEISEKSEIFDDQFSVERPDGSNFTLKIRSTKLEDSAMYFCASSDPLNTEAFFGQGTRLTVV.

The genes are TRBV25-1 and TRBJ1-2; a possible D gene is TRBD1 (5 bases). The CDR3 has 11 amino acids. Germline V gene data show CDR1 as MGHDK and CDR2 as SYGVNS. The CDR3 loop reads CAAGQGYGYTF. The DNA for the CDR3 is TGTGCTGCCGGGCAGGGCTATGGCTACACCTTC.

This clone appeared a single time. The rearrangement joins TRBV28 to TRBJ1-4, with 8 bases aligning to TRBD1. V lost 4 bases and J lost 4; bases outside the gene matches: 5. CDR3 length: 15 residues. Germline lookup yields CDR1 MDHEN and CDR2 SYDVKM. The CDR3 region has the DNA TGTGCCAGCAGTTACTACAGGGGGGTTAATGAAAAACTGTTTTTT. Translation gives CASSYYRGVNEKLFF.

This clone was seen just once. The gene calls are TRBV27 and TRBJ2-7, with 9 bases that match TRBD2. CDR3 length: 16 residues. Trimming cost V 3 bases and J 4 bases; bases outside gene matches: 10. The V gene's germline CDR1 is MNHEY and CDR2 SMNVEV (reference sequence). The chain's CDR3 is CASSLVAGVRPYEQYF. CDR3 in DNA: TGTGCCAGCAGTTTGGTAGCGGGAGTACGGCCGTACGAGCAGTACTTC.